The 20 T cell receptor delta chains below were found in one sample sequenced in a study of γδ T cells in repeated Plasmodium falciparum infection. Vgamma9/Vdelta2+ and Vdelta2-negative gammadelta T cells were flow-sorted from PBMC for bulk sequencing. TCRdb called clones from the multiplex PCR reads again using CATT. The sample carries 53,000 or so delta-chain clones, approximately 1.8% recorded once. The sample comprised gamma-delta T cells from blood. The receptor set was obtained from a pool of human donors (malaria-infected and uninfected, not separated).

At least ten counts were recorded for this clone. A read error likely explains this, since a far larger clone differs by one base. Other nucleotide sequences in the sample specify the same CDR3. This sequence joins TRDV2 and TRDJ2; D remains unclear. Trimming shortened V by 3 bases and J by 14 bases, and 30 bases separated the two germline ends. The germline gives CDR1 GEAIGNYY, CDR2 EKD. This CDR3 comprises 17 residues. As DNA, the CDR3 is TGTGCCTGTGACTCCATAGACCACCATACCGCTTTTAGATCGCTCTTCTTT. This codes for CACDSIDHHTAFRSLFF.

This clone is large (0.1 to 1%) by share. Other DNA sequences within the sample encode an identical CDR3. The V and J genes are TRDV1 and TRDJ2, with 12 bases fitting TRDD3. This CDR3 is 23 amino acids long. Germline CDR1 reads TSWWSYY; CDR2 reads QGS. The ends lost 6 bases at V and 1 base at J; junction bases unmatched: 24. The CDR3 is CALGKRLGLPHWGIPVLTAQLFF. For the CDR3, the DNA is TGTGCTCTTGGAAAAAGATTAGGCCTACCGCACTGGGGGATACCGGTTTTGACAGCACAACTCTTCTTT.

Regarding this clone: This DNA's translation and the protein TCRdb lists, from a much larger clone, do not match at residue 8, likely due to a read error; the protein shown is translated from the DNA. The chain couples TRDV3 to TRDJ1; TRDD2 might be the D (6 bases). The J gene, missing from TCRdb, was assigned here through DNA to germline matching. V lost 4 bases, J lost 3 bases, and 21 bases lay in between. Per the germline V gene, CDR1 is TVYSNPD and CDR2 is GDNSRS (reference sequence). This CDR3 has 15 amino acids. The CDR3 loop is CAYRLPRLHPDKLIF. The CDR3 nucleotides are TGTGCCTACCGCCTTCCGAGGCTTCACCCCGATAAACTCATCTTT. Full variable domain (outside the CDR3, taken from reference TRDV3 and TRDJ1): CDKVTQSSPDQTVASGSEVVLLCTYDTVYSNPDLFWYRIRPDYSFQFVFYGDNSRSEGADFTQGRFSVKHILTQKAFHLVISPVRTEDSATYYCAYRLPRLHPDKLIFGKGTRVTVEP.

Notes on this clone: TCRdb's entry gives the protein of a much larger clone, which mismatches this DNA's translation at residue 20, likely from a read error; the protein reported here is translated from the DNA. CDR3 residues: CALGKISYFYWGIRGKGYTNKLIF. CDR3 DNA: TGTGCTCTTGGAAAAATTTCCTACTTCTACTGGGGGATACGAGGTAAGGGGTACACCAATAAACTCATCTTT. The chain combines TRDV1 with TRDJ1; 13 bases align to TRDD3. TCRdb lists no J gene, so it was determined here by aligning the DNA to germline. In germline, CDR1 is TSWWSYY, CDR2 QGS. The length of the CDR3 is 24 residues.

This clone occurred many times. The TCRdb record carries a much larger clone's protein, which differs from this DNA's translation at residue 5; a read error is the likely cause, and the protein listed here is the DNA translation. CDR3 sequence (DNA): TGTGCCTGTGACGCCGTACTGGGGGCCCCGTACACCGATAAACTCATCTTT. Amino acids: CACDAVLGAPYTDKLIF. V gene TRDV2 combines with J gene TRDJ1; 8 nucleotides line up with TRDD3. The J gene, missing from TCRdb, was assigned here through DNA to germline matching. There are 17 residues in the CDR3. V lost 3 bases, J lost 0 bases, and 11 bases stayed unmatched. The germline V gene has CDR1 GEAIGNYY and CDR2 EKD.

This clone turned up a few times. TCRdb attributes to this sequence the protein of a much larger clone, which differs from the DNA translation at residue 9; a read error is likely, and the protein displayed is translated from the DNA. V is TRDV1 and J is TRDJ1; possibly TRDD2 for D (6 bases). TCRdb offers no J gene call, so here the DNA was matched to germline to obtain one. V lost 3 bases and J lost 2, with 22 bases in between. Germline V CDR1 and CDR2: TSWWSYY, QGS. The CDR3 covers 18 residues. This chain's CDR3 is CALGEGPTSPLPTDKLIF. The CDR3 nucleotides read TGTGCTCTTGGGGAGGGTCCTACATCGCCCCTCCCGACCGATAAACTCATCTTT.

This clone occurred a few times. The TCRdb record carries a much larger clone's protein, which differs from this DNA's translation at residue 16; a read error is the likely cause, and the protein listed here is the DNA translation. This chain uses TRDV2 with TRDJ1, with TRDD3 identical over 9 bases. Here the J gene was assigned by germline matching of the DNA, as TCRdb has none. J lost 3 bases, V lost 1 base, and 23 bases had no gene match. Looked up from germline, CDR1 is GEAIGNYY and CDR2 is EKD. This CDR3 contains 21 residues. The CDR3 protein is CACDTLVPTIVLGDHPDKLIF. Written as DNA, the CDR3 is TGTGCCTGTGACACTCTTGTTCCTACTATCGTACTGGGGGACCACCCCGATAAACTCATCTTT.

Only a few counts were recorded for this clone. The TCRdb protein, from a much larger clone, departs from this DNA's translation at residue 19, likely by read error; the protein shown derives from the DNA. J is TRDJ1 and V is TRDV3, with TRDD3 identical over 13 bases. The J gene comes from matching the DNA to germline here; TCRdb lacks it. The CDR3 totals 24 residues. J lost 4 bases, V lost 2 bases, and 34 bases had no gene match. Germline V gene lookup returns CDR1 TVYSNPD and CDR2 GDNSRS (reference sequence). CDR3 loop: CAFVIAPKLSTGGYGPLYIDKLIF. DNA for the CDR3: TGTGCCTTTGTCATCGCTCCGAAACTATCTACTGGGGGATACGGGCCTCTCTACATCGATAAACTCATCTTT.

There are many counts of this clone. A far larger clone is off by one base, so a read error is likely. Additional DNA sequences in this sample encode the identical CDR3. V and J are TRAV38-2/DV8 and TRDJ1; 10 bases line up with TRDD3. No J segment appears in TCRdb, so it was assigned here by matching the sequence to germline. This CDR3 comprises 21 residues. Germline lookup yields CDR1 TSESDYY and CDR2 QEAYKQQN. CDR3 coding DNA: TGTGCTTATAGGAGCGCGACCCCGCCTGGCCTGGGGGATAACTTCGCCGACAAACTCATCTTT. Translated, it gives CAYRSATPPGLGDNFADKLIF.

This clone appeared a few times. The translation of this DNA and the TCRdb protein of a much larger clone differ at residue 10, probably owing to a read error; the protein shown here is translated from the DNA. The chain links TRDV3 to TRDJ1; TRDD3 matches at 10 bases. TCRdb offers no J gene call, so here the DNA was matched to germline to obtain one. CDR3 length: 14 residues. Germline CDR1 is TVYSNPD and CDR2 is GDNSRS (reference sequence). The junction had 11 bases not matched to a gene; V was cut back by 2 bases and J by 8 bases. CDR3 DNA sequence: TGTGCCTTTTTCGGGGGATACGCGTGGGAGAAACTCATCTTT. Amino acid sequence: CAFFGGYAWEKLIF.

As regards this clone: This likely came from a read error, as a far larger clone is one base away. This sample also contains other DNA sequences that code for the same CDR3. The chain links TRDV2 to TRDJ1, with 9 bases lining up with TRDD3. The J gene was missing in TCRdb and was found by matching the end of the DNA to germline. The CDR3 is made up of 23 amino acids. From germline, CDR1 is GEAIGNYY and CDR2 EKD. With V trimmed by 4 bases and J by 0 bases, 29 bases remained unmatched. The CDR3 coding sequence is TGTGCCTGTGATACCGTGGAGAGCCGGCTGGGGGATCTTGGCGGTCCTAACACCGATAAACTCATCTTT. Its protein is CACDTVESRLGDLGGPNTDKLIF.

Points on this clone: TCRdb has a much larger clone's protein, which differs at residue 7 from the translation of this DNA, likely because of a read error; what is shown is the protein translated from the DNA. The CDR3: CALGELRFSTHYWVNKLIF. The CDR3 DNA reads as TGTGCTCTTGGGGAACTAAGATTCTCTACCCATTACTGGGTGAATAAACTCATCTTT. This chain connects TRDV1 to TRDJ1; D might be TRDD3 (6 bases). Between the trimmed V and J ends, which lost 0 bases and 6 bases, there was a span of 26 bases. Germline V gives CDR1 TSWWSYY, CDR2 QGS. This CDR3 is 19 amino acids long.

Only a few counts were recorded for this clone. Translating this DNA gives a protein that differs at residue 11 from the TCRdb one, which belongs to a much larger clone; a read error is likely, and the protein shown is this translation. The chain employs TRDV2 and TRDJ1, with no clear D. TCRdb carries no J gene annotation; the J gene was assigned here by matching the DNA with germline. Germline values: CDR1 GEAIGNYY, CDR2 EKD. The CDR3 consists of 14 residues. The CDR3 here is CACDKVGVVDRLIF. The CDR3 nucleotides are TGTGCCTGTGACAAGGTAGGGGTCGTCGATAGACTCATCTTT.

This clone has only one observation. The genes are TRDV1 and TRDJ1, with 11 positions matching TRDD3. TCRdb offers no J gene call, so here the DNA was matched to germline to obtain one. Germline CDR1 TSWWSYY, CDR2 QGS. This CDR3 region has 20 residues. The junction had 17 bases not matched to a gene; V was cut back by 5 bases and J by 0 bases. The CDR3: CALGKFLWGIQPPYTDKLIF. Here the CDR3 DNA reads TGTGCTCTTGGGAAGTTCCTCTGGGGGATACAGCCACCGTACACCGATAAACTCATCTTT.

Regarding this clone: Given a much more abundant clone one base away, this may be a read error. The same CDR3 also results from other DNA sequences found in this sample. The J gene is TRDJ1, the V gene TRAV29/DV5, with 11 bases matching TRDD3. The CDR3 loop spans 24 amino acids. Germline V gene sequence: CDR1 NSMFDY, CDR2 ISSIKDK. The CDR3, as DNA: TGCGCAGCAAGCGCGGTCCTACCATCTCGTACTGGGGGATATGAAGAAGTTGACACCGATAAACTCATCTTT. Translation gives CAASAVLPSRTGGYEEVDTDKLIF.

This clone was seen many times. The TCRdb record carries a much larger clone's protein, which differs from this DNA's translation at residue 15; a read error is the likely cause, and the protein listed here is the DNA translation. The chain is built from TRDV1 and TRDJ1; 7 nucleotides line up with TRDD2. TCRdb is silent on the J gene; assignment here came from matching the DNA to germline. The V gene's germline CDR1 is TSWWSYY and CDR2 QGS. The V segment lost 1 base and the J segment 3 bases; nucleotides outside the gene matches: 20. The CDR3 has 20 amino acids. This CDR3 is CALGEPAFVPTPGIADKLIF. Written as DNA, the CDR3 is TGTGCTCTTGGGGAACCAGCTTTCGTTCCTACACCAGGGATCGCCGATAAACTCATCTTT.

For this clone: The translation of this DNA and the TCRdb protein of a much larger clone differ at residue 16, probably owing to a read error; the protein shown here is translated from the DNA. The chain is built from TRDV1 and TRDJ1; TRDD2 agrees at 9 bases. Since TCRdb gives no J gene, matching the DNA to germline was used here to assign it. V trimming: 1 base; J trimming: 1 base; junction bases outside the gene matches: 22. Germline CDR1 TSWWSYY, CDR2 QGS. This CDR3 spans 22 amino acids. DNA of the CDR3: TGTGCTCTTGGGGAACCTGCCTTCCTACGTGGGTACTGGGGTCCGTGCACCGATAAACTCATCTTT. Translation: CALGEPAFLRGYWGPCTDKLIF.

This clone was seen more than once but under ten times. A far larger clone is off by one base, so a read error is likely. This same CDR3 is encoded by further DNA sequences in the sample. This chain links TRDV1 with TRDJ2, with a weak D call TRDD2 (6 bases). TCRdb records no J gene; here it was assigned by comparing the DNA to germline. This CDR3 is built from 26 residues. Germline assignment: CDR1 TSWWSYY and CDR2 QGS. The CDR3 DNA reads TGTGCGCTTGGGGAACTAATATCACGCTGGAATAGAGTATACCTCCTACCCCCGCTTCGGGCAGCACAACTCTTCTTT. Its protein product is CALGELISRWNRVYLLPPLRAAQLFF.

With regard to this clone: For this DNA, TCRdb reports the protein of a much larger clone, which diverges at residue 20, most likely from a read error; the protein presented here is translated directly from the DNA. The chain's CDR3 is CACDPVRAGWGMPEGTDKLTF. In DNA, the CDR3 is TGTGCCTGTGACCCGGTCAGGGCCGGCTGGGGGATGCCGGAGGGGACCGATAAACTCACCTTT. TRDV2 is the V gene, and the J gene was not called; TRDD3 is taken as the D call from the table, unchecked against the DNA. CDR1 is GEAIGNYY, CDR2 EKD, per germline. This CDR3 has 21 residues.

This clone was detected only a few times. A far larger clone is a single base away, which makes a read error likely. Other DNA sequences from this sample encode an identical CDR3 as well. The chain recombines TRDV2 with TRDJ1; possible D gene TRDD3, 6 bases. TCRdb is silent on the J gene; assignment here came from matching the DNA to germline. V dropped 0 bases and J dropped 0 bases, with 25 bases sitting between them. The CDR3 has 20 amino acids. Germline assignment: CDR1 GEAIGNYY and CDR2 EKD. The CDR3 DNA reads TGTGCCTGTGACACCGTGAGGCGATCTGGGGATTCTGTCTACACCGATAAACTCATCTTT. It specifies CACDTVRRSGDSVYTDKLIF.